The 31 T cell receptor beta chains reported below all come from one sample, sequenced in a study of blood T cell repertoires in COVID-19. Assay used: immunoSEQ multiplex PCR; TCRdb lists only in-frame clones, some missing. The table includes almost 300,000 clones, about 88% detected once. Sequencing input: peripheral blood. The receptors shown here come from a man in his 70s with acute or convalescent COVID-19.

This chain joins TRBV7-2 and TRBJ2-5, with 9 bases fitting TRBD2. CDR1 is SGHTA and CDR2 is FQGNSA in the germline V gene. The CDR3 spans 14 residues. Germline trimming cut 2 bases from V and 4 bases from J; bases unmatched to any gene: 2. The CDR3 DNA sequence: TGTGCCAGCAGCTTACAGCGGGGGGCAGAGACCCAGTACTTC. Translated: CASSLQRGAETQYF.

The rearrangement links TRBV3-1 (or the pseudogene TRBV3-2) to TRBJ2-4, with 7 nucleotides matching TRBD2. The ends lost 1 base at V and 6 bases at J; junction bases unmatched: 12. CDR3 length: 17 amino acids. Germline assignment: CDR1 LGHDT and CDR2 YNNKEL (reference sequence). CDR3 sequence: CASSQGFSAGVPNIQYF. DNA for the CDR3: TGTGCCAGCAGCCAAGGATTTTCGGCGGGGGTCCCAAACATTCAGTACTTC.

The chain carries TRBV7-9 and TRBJ1-1; D ambiguous. The CDR3 spans 14 residues. Between the trimmed V and J ends, which lost 2 bases and 0 bases, there was a span of 7 bases. In germline, CDR1 is SEHNR, CDR2 FQNEAQ (reference sequence). CDR3 nucleotide sequence: TGTGCCAGCAGCTTAACAGACGTGAACACTGAAGCTTTCTTT. Amino acid sequence: CASSLTDVNTEAFF.

J is TRBJ2-2 and V is TRBV18; the D gene is possibly TRBD2 (5 bases). Looked up from germline, CDR1 is KGHSH and CDR2 is LQKENI. The length of the CDR3 is 14 residues. V was shortened by 2 bases and J by 7 bases, with 11 bases between the two germline ends. As DNA, the CDR3 is TGTGCCAGCTCACCAAACGCCGGAGGCGGGGAGCTGTTTTTT. Translating it yields CASSPNAGGGELFF.

This clone was seen at least ten times. CDR3 bases: TGTGCCAGCAGCCCCCAGTTGTTAGCGGGGAGGGAGACCCAGTACTTC. Amino acids: CASSPQLLAGRETQYF. The gene calls are TRBV9 and TRBJ2-5, with 8 nucleotides matching TRBD2. The CDR3 is 16 residues long. Germline trimming cut 4 bases from V and 5 bases from J; bases unmatched to any gene: 13. Per the germline V gene, CDR1 is SGDLS and CDR2 is YYNGEE.

The chain links TRBV28 to TRBJ1-2; possibly TRBD1 for D (5 bases). Trimming removed 2 bases at V and 4 bases at J, with 8 bases between. Germline values: CDR1 MDHEN, CDR2 SYDVKM. This CDR3 is built from 13 residues. CDR3 sequence reads: CASSLGGTYGYTF. CDR3 nucleotide sequence: TGTGCCAGCAGTTTAGGGGGGACCTATGGCTACACCTTC.

A remark on this clone: Other DNA sequences of this sample code for an identical CDR3. The gene calls are TRBV24-1 and TRBJ1-2; no clear D. V gave up 5 bases and J gave up 4 bases, with 10 bases separating them. The length of the CDR3 is 13 residues. Germline lookup yields CDR1 KGHDR and CDR2 SFDVKD. CDR3 sequence reads: CATSGGAGYGYTF. DNA of the CDR3: TGTGCCACCAGTGGTGGCGCGGGCTATGGCTACACCTTC.

V and J are TRBV4-3 and TRBJ2-5, with TRBD1 matching 8 bases. The germline gives CDR1 LGHNA, CDR2 YSLEER. The V segment lost 3 bases and the J segment 5 bases; nucleotides outside the gene matches: 5. CDR3 length equals 14 residues. DNA for the CDR3: TGCGCCAGCAGCCAGACCACAGGGGGTGAGACCCAGTACTTC. This encodes CASSQTTGGETQYF.

The chain uses TRBV18 and TRBJ2-3; tentatively, D is TRBD1 (6 bases). CDR3 length: 12 amino acids. Germline-derived CDR1 and CDR2 are KGHSH and LQKENI. The germline V and J ends were trimmed by 3 bases and 10 bases, with 11 bases remaining between them. The CDR3 reads CASSPDRQAQYF. The DNA of the CDR3 is TGTGCCAGCTCACCGGATAGACAGGCGCAGTATTTT.

The chain joins TRBV19 to TRBJ1-5, with D unclear. CDR1 is LNHDA and CDR2 is SQIVND in the germline V gene (reference sequence). CDR3 length equals 13 residues. Trimming took 5 bases from V and 9 from J, leaving 14 bases between them. The CDR3 DNA follows: TGTGCCAGTAGTGAGGCCGTAGATCGGCCCCAGCATTTT. It codes for CASSEAVDRPQHF.

This clone was recorded only once. The chain joins TRBV14 to TRBJ2-1; 10 nucleotides agree with TRBD2. CDR1 is SGHDN and CDR2 is FVKESK in the germline V gene. This CDR3 region has 18 residues. J lost 5 bases, V lost 4 bases, and 14 bases had no gene match. The CDR3: CASSPLGQAGGPDNEQFF. For the CDR3, the DNA is TGTGCCAGCAGCCCGCTGGGACAAGCGGGAGGGCCCGACAATGAGCAGTTCTTC.

The chain uses TRBV29-1 and TRBJ2-1, with 11 bases fitting TRBD2. The CDR3 is 14 amino acids. With 6 bases clipped from V and 8 bases from J, the junction kept 9 bases outside the gene matches. Germline V gives CDR1 SQVTM, CDR2 ANQGSEA. CDR3 amino acids: CSVAVLAGGDEQFF. The CDR3 DNA sequence: TGCAGCGTGGCGGTTCTAGCGGGGGGCGATGAGCAGTTCTTC.

This chain connects TRBV4-3 to TRBJ1-5; 7 bases line up with TRBD1. The CDR3 is 14 residues long. Per germline, CDR1 LGHNA and CDR2 YSLEER. V was clipped by 4 bases and J by 4 bases; unmatched bases: 4. CDR3 amino acids: CASSPDRANQPQHF. The CDR3 DNA is TGCGCCAGCAGCCCCGACAGGGCAAATCAGCCCCAGCATTTT.

V usage is TRBV4-3 and J usage is TRBJ1-1; D is perhaps TRBD1 (5 bases). The ends were cut back, 4 bases at V and 7 bases at J, with 22 bases in the middle. CDR3 length equals 16 residues. Germline CDR1 LGHNA, CDR2 YSLEER. The CDR3 protein is CASSPGPLGGNLEAFF. The CDR3 nucleotides are TGCGCCAGCAGCCCAGGCCCTCTCGGGGGTAATCTTGAAGCTTTCTTT.

About this clone: This sample includes further DNA sequences coding for the same CDR3. The J gene is TRBJ1-2, the V gene TRBV9; D unresolved. Trimming cost V 0 bases and J 5 bases, with 5 bases left between them. The CDR3 sequence is 12 residues long. From germline, CDR1 is SGDLS and CDR2 YYNGEE. This CDR3 is CASSVAGYGYTF. For the CDR3, the DNA is TGTGCCAGCAGCGTAGCCGGGTATGGCTACACCTTC.

V gene TRBV21-1 combines with J gene TRBJ2-6; TRBD2 was called by the table and not checked on the DNA. TRBV21-1 is an annotated pseudogene. The CDR3 consists of 18 residues. The CDR3 DNA sequence: TGTGCCAGCAGCAATCGTGGGAGGGGGGACTCTGGGGCCAACGTCCTGACTTTC. It translates to CASSNRGRGDSGANVLTF.

The table lists this clone with a few counts. The CDR3 nucleotides read TGTGCCACCAGTGATACCCGGTCTAAGGGCTACACCTTC. It codes for CATSDTRSKGYTF. The V call is TRBV24-1, the J call TRBJ1-2; D is uncertain. Deletions cut 3 bases from V and 8 bases from J, with 12 bases between. CDR3 length equals 13 residues. The germline CDR1 and CDR2 sequences are KGHDR and SFDVKD.

There are many counts of this clone. The rearrangement uses TRBV7-9 and TRBJ2-7, with TRBD2 identical over 9 bases. CDR3 length: 15 residues. Germline CDR1 reads SEHNR; CDR2 reads FQNEAQ (reference sequence). V was pared by 3 bases and J by 3 bases, with 6 bases of the junction left unmatched. CDR3 sequence (DNA): TGTGCCAGCAGCTTTCCCCTAGCGGGGAACTACGAGCAGTACTTC. It codes for CASSFPLAGNYEQYF.

The chain couples TRBV18 to TRBJ1-1; no clear D. Germline assignment: CDR1 KGHSH and CDR2 LQKENI. The CDR3 length is 16 residues. Trimming stripped 1 base from V and 0 bases from J, with 12 bases between. In DNA, the CDR3 is TGTGCCAGCTCACCACGCGTTTCAGGCATGAACACTGAAGCTTTCTTT. Residues: CASSPRVSGMNTEAFF.

This clone appeared a single time. This sequence joins TRBV28 and TRBJ2-7; TRBD2 matches at 8 bases. Per the germline V gene, CDR1 is MDHEN and CDR2 is SYDVKM. J was trimmed by 4 bases and V by 0 bases; bases with no gene match: 8. The CDR3 contains 16 residues. The CDR3 sequence: CASSLWAGGRPYEQYF. Here the CDR3 DNA reads TGTGCCAGCAGTTTATGGGCGGGGGGACGTCCTTACGAGCAGTACTTC.

The chain joins TRBV15 to TRBJ2-5, with 8 bases identical to TRBD2. Trimming at V came to 0 bases and at J to 2 bases, leaving 11 bases not matched to a gene. CDR1 is LNHNV and CDR2 is YYDKDF in the germline V gene (reference sequence). The CDR3 is 18 amino acids. CDR3 DNA: TGTGCCACCAGCAGAGATCGCTTGGAGCGGGGGACGCAAGAGACCCAGTACTTC. It translates to CATSRDRLERGTQETQYF.

V usage is TRBV5-1 and J usage is TRBJ1-5; 10 bases are shared with TRBD1. The CDR3 runs to 15 residues. With V trimmed by 4 bases and J by 7 bases, 8 bases remained unmatched. CDR1 and CDR2 from the germline V gene are SGHRS and YFSETQ. The CDR3 is CASSEGTGVRQPQHF. DNA for the CDR3: TGCGCCAGCAGCGAGGGGACAGGGGTCCGACAGCCCCAGCATTTT.

In regard to this clone: Other nucleotide sequences from this sample produce the same CDR3. This chain connects TRBV19 to TRBJ2-1, with 11 bases that match TRBD2. Germline V gene lookup returns CDR1 LNHDA and CDR2 SQIVND (reference sequence). CDR3 size: 14 residues. J lost 6 bases, V lost 5 bases, and 3 bases had no gene match. The CDR3 loop is CASSLLAGVNEQFF. As DNA, the CDR3 is TGTGCCAGTAGTTTACTAGCGGGAGTCAATGAGCAGTTCTTC. Based on the CDR3 plus reference TRBV19 and TRBJ2-1, the full variable domain is DGGITQSPKYLFRKEGQNVTLSCEQNLNHDAMYWYRQDPGQGLRLIYYSQIVNDFQKGDIAEGYSVSREKKESFPLTVTSAQKNPTAFYLCASSLLAGVNEQFFGPGTRLTVL.

This clone was recorded only once. The gene calls are TRBV5-1 and TRBJ2-5; no reliable D call. The ends were cut back, 4 bases at V and 5 bases at J, with 18 bases in the middle. Germline V gives CDR1 SGHRS, CDR2 YFSETQ. CDR3 length: 15 residues. CDR3 residues: CASSRSTADRETQYF. The CDR3, as DNA: TGCGCCAGCAGCCGTTCGACTGCGGATCGGGAGACCCAGTACTTC.

The chain employs TRBV29-1 and TRBJ2-1, with 8 bases that match TRBD2. CDR1 SQVTM and CDR2 ANQGSEA come from the germline V gene. The length of the CDR3 is 15 residues. V lost 4 bases, J lost 5 bases, and 10 bases stayed unmatched. The CDR3 sequence is CSVAPSRGANNEQFF. The CDR3 region has the DNA TGCAGCGTTGCTCCCTCGCGGGGGGCGAACAATGAGCAGTTCTTC.

This chain joins TRBV19 and TRBJ2-5; 9 nucleotides match TRBD1. The V segment lost 6 bases and the J segment 2 bases; nucleotides outside the gene matches: 13. Germline V CDR1 and CDR2: LNHDA, SQIVND (reference sequence). The CDR3 totals 17 residues. The CDR3 reads CASRNLPGTGYQETQYF. In nucleotides, the CDR3 is TGTGCCAGTAGAAACCTCCCCGGGACAGGGTATCAAGAGACCCAGTACTTC.

Comment on this clone: Other DNA sequences in this sample translate to the same CDR3. The chain recombines TRBV7-8 with TRBJ2-1; the match to TRBD2 covers 13 bases. Per the germline V gene, CDR1 is SGHVS and CDR2 is FQNEAQ. V lost 5 bases, J lost 6 bases, and 4 bases stayed unmatched. The CDR3 runs 15 residues. CDR3 bases: TGTGCCAGCAGCCCCGGACTAGCGGGGGTCAATGAGCAGTTCTTC. This sequence encodes CASSPGLAGVNEQFF.

In this sample, this clone turned up once. The chain uses TRBV28 and TRBJ1-2, with 9 nucleotides matching TRBD1. Germline loops: CDR1 MDHEN, CDR2 SYDVKM. Trimming at V came to 5 bases and at J to 7 bases, leaving 5 bases not matched to a gene. The CDR3 covers 13 residues. CDR3 protein: CASSPGTGPGYTF. The CDR3 bases are TGTGCCAGCAGTCCGGGGACAGGGCCTGGCTACACCTTC.

The chain links TRBV5-1 to TRBJ2-1, with D perhaps TRBD2 (6 bases). Germline assignment: CDR1 SGHRS and CDR2 YFSETQ. Trimming took 4 bases from V and 4 from J, leaving 18 bases between them. The CDR3 is 16 residues long. This CDR3 is CASSRAWGGTYNEQFF. The CDR3 DNA is TGCGCCAGCAGCCGAGCGTGGGGAGGAACTTACAATGAGCAGTTCTTC.

The chain has TRBV11-2 and TRBJ2-1; no clear D. CDR3 length: 14 amino acids. V dropped 1 base and J dropped 8 bases, with 12 bases sitting between them. The germline CDR1 and CDR2 sequences are SGHAT and FQNNGV. The CDR3 nucleotides read TGTGCCAGCAGCTTAGGAGGTCTTTCCCATGAGCAGTTCTTC. This codes for CASSLGGLSHEQFF.

This chain connects TRBV4-3 to TRBJ2-5, with 8 bases matching TRBD2. Germline V gene data show CDR1 as LGHNA and CDR2 as YSLEER. The junction had 8 bases not matched to a gene; V was cut back by 1 base and J by 4 bases. The CDR3 has 16 amino acids. CDR3 nucleotide sequence: TGCGCCAGCAGCCAAGGGGTAGGCGGGGGGAGAGAGACCCAGTACTTC. This codes for CASSQGVGGGRETQYF.